Below are 26 T cell receptor beta chains sequenced from a single sample in a study of spatial heterogeneity in lung cancer. General study results and limits: Mutation counts in tumors were tracked by counts of expanded intratumoral alpha and beta TCRs.

These receptors have no known antigen. Described time point: sample taken at primary tumor resection. TCRdb reanalysed the 5' RACE reads using MiXCR and keeps one entry per CDR3 protein. The sample carries about 6,000 distinct CDR3 sequences, approximately 15% recorded once. Sequences were derived from lung tumor tissue, sampled at surgery. These receptors were obtained from a male donor with early-stage non-small cell lung cancer.

In its sample, this clonotype was seen a few times. The genes are TRBV14 and TRBJ1-4; 7 bases are a match to TRBD1. Trimming removed 3 bases from V and 4 bases from J; junction bases left unmatched: 5. This CDR3 comprises 15 residues. CDR1 is SGHDN, CDR2 FVKESK, per germline. The CDR3 DNA sequence: TGTGCCAGCAGCCATTGGGGACAGTTTAATGAAAAACTGTTTTTT. This encodes CASSHWGQFNEKLFF.

The genes are TRBV6-2 or TRBV6-3 and TRBJ2-4; maybe TRBD2 (7 bases). CDR1 and CDR2 from the germline V gene are MNHEY and SVGEGT. CDR3 length equals 15 residues. V was trimmed by 4 bases and J by 5 bases, leaving 15 bases between them. The CDR3 DNA reads TGTGCCAGCAGTTCCGTGGGGGGGGCCCAAAACATTCAGTACTTC. Protein sequence: CASSSVGGAQNIQYF.

Sample share makes this clonotype medium-sized. DNA for the CDR3: TGTGCCAGCAGTTCAGGGGGCAATCAGCCCCAGCATTTT. Encoded protein: CASSSGGNQPQHF. The rearrangement joins TRBV12-3 or TRBV12-4 to TRBJ1-5, with D perhaps matching TRBD1 (6 bases). The CDR3 contains 13 residues. V dropped 4 bases and J dropped 2 bases, with 6 bases sitting between them.

This clonotype is labeled medium-sized. The gene calls are TRBV6-1 and TRBJ2-7; D is tentatively TRBD1 or TRBD2 (5 bases each). The V and J ends lost 5 bases and 3 bases respectively, with 17 bases between them. CDR3 size: 15 residues. Germline V gene sequence: CDR1 MNHNS, CDR2 SASEGT. The CDR3 region is CASSPDGTGIYEQYF. In nucleotides, the CDR3 is TGTGCCAGCAGTCCAGACGGGACGGGAATCTACGAGCAGTACTTC.

This clonotype has more than one count but fewer than ten. The chain carries TRBV20-1 and TRBJ1-1; no reliable D call. Between the trimmed V and J ends, which lost 5 bases and 1 base, there was a span of 11 bases. Germline V gene data show CDR1 as DFQATT and CDR2 as SNEGSKA (reference sequence). CDR3 length: 13 residues. In nucleotides, the CDR3 is TGCAGTGCTCTCCAGGATACGAACACTGAAGCTTTCTTT. Amino acids: CSALQDTNTEAFF.

This clonotype is medium-sized. The chain recombines TRBV28 with TRBJ2-1, with D possibly TRBD2 on 5 matching bases. Germline CDR1 and CDR2: MDHEN and SYDVKM. V was pared by 6 bases and J by 5 bases, with 17 bases between. CDR3 size: 15 residues. CDR3 amino acids: CASRFWTLNHNEQFF. The CDR3 region has the DNA TGTGCCAGCAGATTCTGGACTCTTAACCACAATGAGCAGTTCTTC.

This clonotype is categorized as medium-sized (0.01 to 0.1%). This chain uses TRBV7-9 with TRBJ2-1; 7 bases are a match to TRBD2. Germline CDR1 SEHNR, CDR2 FQNEAQ (reference sequence). The V segment lost 4 bases and the J segment 4 bases; nucleotides outside the gene matches: 7. The CDR3 has 15 amino acids. CDR3 DNA: TGTGCCAGCAGCTCCGCTAGCGGAATTTACAATGAGCAGTTCTTC. Protein sequence: CASSSASGIYNEQFF. The full variable domain, its missing parts supplied by reference TRBV7-9 and TRBJ2-1, is DTGVSQNPRHKITKRGQNVTFRCDPISEHNRLYWYRQTLGQGPEFLTYFQNEAQLEKSRLLSDRFSAERPKGSFSTLEIQRTEQGDSAMYLCASSSASGIYNEQFFGPGTRLTVL.

This clonotype is deemed medium-sized. V and J are TRBV10-3 and TRBJ2-7; 11 bases align to TRBD1. Germline V gene lookup returns CDR1 ENHRY and CDR2 SYGVKD. The CDR3 contains 14 residues. Losses at the gene ends were 8 bases for V and 5 bases for J; bases not matched to a gene: 8. The DNA of the CDR3 is TGTGCCATCTCCCCCCGGACAGGGGGCGACGAGCAGTACTTC. Protein: CAISPRTGGDEQYF.

In this sample, this clonotype is medium-sized. This sequence joins TRBV29-1 and TRBJ1-2, with no clear D. In germline, CDR1 is SQVTM, CDR2 ANQGSEA. CDR3 length: 15 amino acids. V shed 1 base and J shed 2 bases, with 14 bases lying between them. The CDR3 nucleotides are TGCAGCGTTGAAGCCTTCGGTCTAACCAACTATGGCTACACCTTC. Encoded protein: CSVEAFGLTNYGYTF.

Relative to its sample, this clonotype is medium-sized (0.01 to 0.1%). This chain uses TRBV27 with TRBJ2-3; D gene uncertain. The germline CDR1 and CDR2 sequences are MNHEY and SMNVEV (reference sequence). The CDR3 length is 15 residues. Trimming stripped 3 bases from V and 3 bases from J, with 13 bases between. Written as DNA, the CDR3 is TGTGCCAGCAGTTTGTACCGAGAGAGAACAGATACGCAGTATTTT. It yields the protein CASSLYRERTDTQYF.

The chain employs TRBV18 and TRBJ2-7, with no clear D. This CDR3 comprises 14 residues. Trimming shortened V by 4 bases and J by 2 bases, and 12 bases separated the two germline ends. Germline V gene data show CDR1 as KGHSH and CDR2 as LQKENI. The CDR3, as DNA: TGTGCCAGCTCACTCATCGGCAAAGCCTACGAGCAGTACGTC. It codes for CASSLIGKAYEQYV.

The chain carries TRBV27 and TRBJ1-3; D not resolved. Germline V lookup: CDR1 MNHEY, CDR2 SMNVEV (reference sequence). Trimming took 2 bases from V and 4 from J, leaving 9 bases between them. This CDR3 has 14 residues. The CDR3 DNA reads TGTGCCAGCAGTTTAACCGGGGTCGGAAACACCATATATTTT. This codes for CASSLTGVGNTIYF.

V gene TRBV20-1 combines with J gene TRBJ2-7; a weak D match, TRBD2 (6 bases). CDR1 is DFQATT and CDR2 is SNEGSKA in the germline V gene (reference sequence). The CDR3 extends over 15 amino acids. Trimming stripped 5 bases from V and 2 bases from J, with 19 bases between. CDR3 nucleotides: TGCAGTGCTTCACCCCCTGGCGGGGAGGCCTACGAGCAGTACTTC. It yields the protein CSASPPGGEAYEQYF.

This chain's CDR3 is CAWNPLGTWGSGEQFF. CDR3 bases: TGTGCCTGGAACCCCTTAGGGACTTGGGGTAGCGGTGAGCAGTTCTTC. The V call is TRBV30, the J call TRBJ2-1; D is possibly TRBD2 (6 bases). CDR1 is GTSNPN, CDR2 SVGIG, per germline (reference sequence). This CDR3 region has 16 residues. Trimming left V 4 bases short and J 9 bases short, with 25 bases between.

A few counts support this clonotype. The rearrangement joins TRBV13 to TRBJ2-7, with no clear D. The CDR3 has 16 amino acids. V lost 6 bases, J lost 4 bases, and 22 bases lay in between. The germline V gene encodes CDR1 PRHDT and CDR2 FYEKMQ (reference sequence). CDR3 sequence (DNA): TGTGCCAGCAGGGCACGACGGCGAACAGAAGTATACGAGCAGTACTTC. Protein: CASRARRRTEVYEQYF.

This clonotype was observed at least ten times. This sequence joins TRBV7-9 and TRBJ2-5; D is perhaps TRBD2 (6 bases). Germline values: CDR1 SEHNR, CDR2 FQNEAQ (reference sequence). There are 15 residues in the CDR3. V was pared by 4 bases and J by 5 bases, with 17 bases between. CDR3 protein: CASSYGGAQGETQYF. The CDR3 nucleotides are TGTGCCAGCAGCTACGGAGGGGCACAAGGGGAGACCCAGTACTTC.

This sequence joins TRBV6-5 and TRBJ2-1, with D perhaps TRBD1 or TRBD2 (5 bases each). The CDR3 is 15 amino acids. V dropped 2 bases and J dropped 5 bases, with 13 bases sitting between them. The germline gives CDR1 MNHEY, CDR2 SVGAGI. This chain's CDR3 is CASSYRDGTNNEQFF. The CDR3 coding sequence is TGTGCCAGCAGTTACCGGGACGGCACGAACAATGAGCAGTTCTTC.

This clonotype was found many times. This chain links TRBV5-1 with TRBJ2-1; 8 nucleotides agree with TRBD2. The V and J ends lost 2 bases and 9 bases, in that order; junction bases with no gene match: 10. Germline V gives CDR1 SGHRS, CDR2 YFSETQ. The length of the CDR3 is 15 residues. CDR3 nucleotides: TGCGCCAGCAGCTTCAGGGGACTAGATGGCGGTGAGCAGTTCTTC. This sequence encodes CASSFRGLDGGEQFF.

This clonotype rates as medium-sized (0.01 to 0.1%). The V call is TRBV7-9, the J call TRBJ2-1, with D uncertain. CDR3 length: 14 amino acids. V was trimmed by 0 bases and J by 8 bases, leaving 11 bases between them. Germline CDR1 is SEHNR and CDR2 is FQNEAQ (reference sequence). CDR3 in amino acids: CASSLARTTDEQFF. The CDR3 DNA is TGTGCCAGCAGCTTAGCCAGGACGACGGATGAGCAGTTCTTC.

Relative to its sample, this clonotype is medium-sized. The chain recombines TRBV15 with TRBJ2-3; the match to TRBD2 covers 7 bases. The CDR3 is 19 residues long. Per germline, CDR1 LNHNV and CDR2 YYDKDF (reference sequence). After removal of 3 bases from V and 2 bases from J, the junction contained 17 bases not matched to a gene. The CDR3 bases are TGTGCCACCAGCAGCTTTGGACTAGTTGGAGGGCTTCCCACAGATACGCAGTATTTT. This sequence encodes CATSSFGLVGGLPTDTQYF.

This clonotype is categorized as medium-sized. The chain carries TRBV5-1 and TRBJ2-7; a weak D match, TRBD1 (6 bases). With 4 bases removed from V and 4 bases from J, the gap between germline ends came to 21 bases. The CDR3 is made up of 16 amino acids. Germline V gene data show CDR1 as SGHRS and CDR2 as YFSETQ. The CDR3 nucleotides are TGCGCCAGCAGCGTTCCCCCAGGGGTTGGATGGTACGAGCAGTACTTC. It translates to CASSVPPGVGWYEQYF.

This clonotype is categorized as medium-sized. The chain combines TRBV29-1 with TRBJ2-7; D is uncertain. From germline, CDR1 is SQVTM and CDR2 ANQGSEA. The CDR3 consists of 12 residues. The V end was cut by 4 bases, the J end by 6 bases, with 13 bases between. Written as DNA, the CDR3 is TGCAGCGTTGCCCCCGGACCTAGCGAGCAGTACTTC. It yields the protein CSVAPGPSEQYF.

By share of the sample, this clonotype is medium-sized. The rearrangement uses TRBV3-1 and TRBJ1-1; a possible D gene is TRBD1 (6 bases). The germline V gene has CDR1 LGHDT and CDR2 YNNKEL (reference sequence). Trimming cost V 4 bases and J 1 base, with 19 bases left between them. The CDR3 has 17 residues. The CDR3 nucleotides read TGTGCCAGCAGCCGGCGTTTGGACAGTGAGAAGAACACTGAAGCTTTCTTT. Its translation: CASSRRLDSEKNTEAFF.

J is TRBJ2-7 and V is TRBV29-1; D possibly corresponds to TRBD2 (7 bases). CDR3 length equals 14 residues. Trimming left V 4 bases short and J 5 bases short, with 18 bases between. The germline gives CDR1 SQVTM, CDR2 ANQGSEA. The CDR3 loop reads CSVGGGARDHEQYF. For the CDR3, the DNA is TGCAGCGTTGGGGGGGGCGCCCGGGACCACGAGCAGTACTTC.

This clonotype has at least ten counts. The junction differs from germline at one of its ends, possibly a read error. The rearrangement joins TRBV3-1 to TRBJ1-1; 8 bases are a match to TRBD1. This CDR3 comprises 14 residues. The germline CDR1 and CDR2 sequences are LGHDT and YNNKEL (reference sequence). In nucleotides, the CDR3 is TGTGCCAGCAGCCCCCGACAGGGGAACTCTGAAGCTTTCTTT. Residues: CASSPRQGNSEAFF.

The chain couples TRBV4-3 to TRBJ2-1; 10 nucleotides match TRBD2. Trimming took 0 bases from V and 7 from J; bases not matched to a gene: 9. This CDR3 is 17 amino acids long. CDR1 is LGHNA and CDR2 is YSLEER in the germline V gene. The CDR3 DNA reads as TGCGCCAGCAGCCAAGATTTTAGGAGCGGGAGGGATAATGAGCAGTTCTTC. Amino acid sequence: CASSQDFRSGRDNEQFF.